The clone carrying this T cell receptor beta chain was recorded only once. Its matching antigen is unknown. These data come from a study of TIL therapy for anti-PD-1-resistant metastatic lung cancer. Study-level points and caveats: Treatment-naive, never-smoker and oncogene-addicted patients were overrepresented in this highly selected cohort.

Germline CDR1 reads SEHNR; CDR2 reads FQNEAQ (reference sequence). V was pared by 6 bases and J by 6 bases, with 15 bases between. The CDR3 totals 13 residues. Sequencing used immunoSEQ v3. Here immunoSEQ multiplex PCR was the method, and the copy in TCRdb shows in-frame clones only, minus some. Of under 60,000 clones listed, 80% to 90% are singletons. Time point denoted: pre-treatment sample, taken before nivolumab and TIL therapy. This rearrangement joins TRBV7-9 to TRBJ2-7, with a possible D match to TRBD1 (5 bases). Here the sequenced sample was blood, taken at baseline. This TCR was recovered from a person between 25 and 79 years old with non-small cell lung cancer. CDR3 sequence (DNA): TGTGCCAGCAGTACCCCCTCAGGGTCCGAGCAGTACTTC. Its protein is CASSTPSGSEQYF. The entire variable domain, with the rest obtained from reference TRBV7-9 and TRBJ2-7, is as follows: DTGVSQNPRHKITKRGQNVTFRCDPISEHNRLYWYRQTLGQGPEFLTYFQNEAQLEKSRLLSDRFSAERPKGSFSTLEIQRTEQGDSAMYLCASSTPSGSEQYFGPGTRLTVT.